The 4 T cell receptor beta chains below all came from one sample that was sequenced in a study of blood T cells in healthy people across ages. Alongside a J-beta primer mix, a sample-barcoded 5' primer served in a second PCR lasting 7 to 11 cycles. TCRdb re-called the 5' RACE reads through MiXCR, storing one row per CDR3 protein. The table lists approximately 2,000,000 distinct CDR3 sequences, about two fifths of them singletons. The sequencing input was blood. These receptors were collected from a human donor in good health.

This sequence joins TRBV7-8 and TRBJ2-5; 8 nucleotides align to TRBD1. The CDR3 covers 16 residues. Germline CDR1 and CDR2: SGHVS and FQNEAQ. V trimming: 1 base; J trimming: 2 bases; junction bases outside the gene matches: 6. The CDR3 region is CASSLEWRDRQETQYF. CDR3 nucleotides: TGTGCCAGCAGCTTAGAGTGGCGGGACAGGCAAGAGACCCAGTACTTC.

This clonotype was observed a few times. A junction end diverges from the germline sequence, so it may reflect a read error. The CDR3 sequence: CASSYGTGNQPQHF. Here the CDR3 DNA reads TGTGCCAGCAGCTATGGGACAGGCAATCAGCCCCAGCATTTT. This chain joins TRBV5-1 and TRBJ1-5; 7 bases are a match to TRBD1. The CDR3 is 14 residues long. CDR1 is SGHRS, CDR2 YFSETQ, per germline.

The genes are TRBV29-1 and TRBJ1-2; D not resolved. The CDR3 runs 14 residues. The germline V and J ends were trimmed by 0 bases and 2 bases, with 10 bases remaining between them. Germline CDR1 is SQVTM and CDR2 is ANQGSEA. CDR3 loop: CSVEDLGWNYGYTF. The CDR3 region has the DNA TGCAGCGTTGAAGATCTGGGCTGGAACTATGGCTACACCTTC.

The sample holds many counts of this clonotype. The chain is built from TRBV12-3 or TRBV12-4 and TRBJ1-2, with D possibly being TRBD1 (5 bases). Trimming cost V 5 bases and J 8 bases, with 12 bases left between them. The CDR3 has 12 residues. CDR3 sequence: CASSQGEYGYTF. CDR3 in DNA: TGTGCCAGCAGTCAAGGGGAATACGGCTACACCTTC.